These 19 T cell receptor beta chains were all obtained from the same sample, sequenced in a study of low-dose radiotherapy and immunotherapy resistance in tumors. Primers used for first-strand cDNA, a TRAV- and TRBV-specific set, covered both alpha and beta chains. Both a constant-region primer and a V-primer adapter served to amplify TCRs across roughly 21 PCR cycles. TCRdb processed the reads anew with MiXCR; each CDR3 protein has one entry. The table records around 14,000 distinct CDR3 sequences, 45% to 55% of them present only once. The receptors originated from a human donor with advanced metastatic prostate, ovarian, gallbladder or colorectal cancer (not recorded which). This table probably holds off-target reads from a library built for another chain.

This clonotype was seen once. V gene TRBV14 combines with J gene TRBJ1-5; D uncertain. Germline V gene data show CDR1 as SGHDN and CDR2 as FVKESK. Trimming shortened V by 5 bases and J by 4 bases, and 9 bases separated the two germline ends. This CDR3 has 13 residues. The CDR3 sequence is CASSDSPNQPQHF. CDR3 in DNA: TGTGCCAGCAGCGATTCGCCTAATCAGCCCCAGCATTTT.

The CDR3, as DNA: TGCGCCAGCAGCTTATCCAGCGGAAGCACAGATACGCAGTATTTT. This sequence encodes CASSLSSGSTDTQYF. The rearrangement links TRBV5-1 to TRBJ2-3, with TRBD2 as a possible D gene (5 bases). V lost 2 bases, J lost 0 bases, and 10 bases lay in between. From germline, CDR1 is SGHRS and CDR2 YFSETQ. The CDR3 consists of 15 residues. The variable domain in full, with the rest retrieved from reference TRBV5-1 and TRBJ2-3, is KAGVTQTPRYLIKTRGQQVTLSCSPISGHRSVSWYQQTPGQGLQFLFEYFSETQRNKGNFPGRFSGRQFSNSRSEMNVSTLELGDSALYLCASSLSSGSTDTQYFGPGTRLTVL.

The chain couples TRBV2 to TRBJ1-2; 7 bases map to TRBD1. V lost 4 bases, J lost 6 bases, and 8 bases stayed unmatched. This CDR3 region has 14 residues. CDR1 is SNHLY and CDR2 is FYNNEI in the germline V gene. This CDR3 reads CASSADRDSNGYTF. In DNA, the CDR3 is TGTGCCAGCAGTGCCGATAGGGACAGTAATGGCTACACCTTC. Looking up the rest from reference TRBV2 and TRBJ1-2 gives the full variable domain: EPEVTQTPSHQVTQMGQEVILRCVPISNHLYFYWYRQILGQKVEFLVSFYNNEISEKSEIFDDQFSVERPDGSNFTLKIRSTKLEDSAMYFCASSADRDSNGYTFGSGTRLTVV.

This sequence joins TRBV27 and TRBJ2-5; 10 bases map to TRBD1. The CDR3 sequence is 14 residues long. CDR1 is MNHEY and CDR2 is SMNVEV in the germline V gene (reference sequence). After removal of 7 bases from V and 6 bases from J, the junction contained 8 bases not matched to a gene. The CDR3, as DNA: TGTGCCAGCACTAGGACAGGGGGGTTGAAGACCCAGTACTTC. It yields the protein CASTRTGGLKTQYF.

This clonotype was seen a few times. V gene TRBV5-1 combines with J gene TRBJ2-3, with D possibly matching TRBD2 (6 bases). The V end was cut by 0 bases, the J end by 0 bases, with 8 bases between. Germline values: CDR1 SGHRS, CDR2 YFSETQ. The length of the CDR3 is 15 residues. In DNA, the CDR3 is TGCGCCAGCAGCTTGGCGGGGACTAGCACAGATACGCAGTATTTT. This sequence encodes CASSLAGTSTDTQYF.

The V call is TRBV28, the J call TRBJ2-1, with a weak D call TRBD1 (5 bases). The CDR3 runs 12 residues. Germline CDR1 MDHEN, CDR2 SYDVKM. V lost 6 bases and J lost 5, with 8 bases in between. In nucleotides, the CDR3 is TGTGCCAGCAGGCTAGGGGACAATGAGCAGTTCTTC. Encoded protein: CASRLGDNEQFF. The entire variable domain, with the rest obtained from reference TRBV28 and TRBJ2-1, is as follows: DVKVTQSSRYLVKRTGEKVFLECVQDMDHENMFWYRQDPGLGLRLIYFSYDVKMKEKGDIPEGYSVSREKKERFSLILESASTNQTSMYLCASRLGDNEQFFGPGTRLTVL.

V and J are TRBV7-9 and TRBJ1-2; a weak D match, TRBD1 (5 bases). With 2 bases removed from V and 4 bases from J, the gap between germline ends came to 17 bases. This CDR3 is 16 amino acids long. CDR1 SEHNR and CDR2 FQNEAQ come from the germline V gene (reference sequence). The CDR3 nucleotides read TGTGCCAGCAGCTTATTTGGCAGGGTAGAGAGCTATGGCTACACCTTC. Amino acids: CASSLFGRVESYGYTF.

This clonotype was seen only a few times. The V gene is TRBV11-2, the J gene TRBJ2-2; 9 nucleotides agree with TRBD2. Trimming removed 5 bases from V and 1 base from J; junction bases left unmatched: 11. The V gene's germline CDR1 is SGHAT and CDR2 FQNNGV. This CDR3 region has 18 residues. The CDR3 DNA reads as TGTGCCAGCAGCCGGCGGGTTAGCGGGGGTTTGAACACCGGGGAGCTGTTTTTT. Amino acids: CASSRRVSGGLNTGELFF.

J is TRBJ2-7 and V is TRBV5-4; possibly TRBD2 for D (5 bases). Looked up from germline, CDR1 is SGHNT and CDR2 is YYREEE (reference sequence). The CDR3 runs to 16 residues. The ends were cut back, 3 bases at V and 0 bases at J, with 16 bases in the middle. The DNA for the CDR3 is TGTGCCAGCAGCTCACTTGTCCGGGGTTACTCCTACGAGCAGTACTTC. Protein: CASSSLVRGYSYEQYF. The whole variable domain, filled in from reference TRBV5-4 and TRBJ2-7, reads ETGVTQSPTHLIKTRGQQVTLRCSSQSGHNTVSWYQQALGQGPQFIFQYYREEENGRGNFPPRFSGLQFPNYSSELNVNALELDDSALYLCASSSLVRGYSYEQYFGPGTRLTVT.

The chain links TRBV11-3 to TRBJ2-7, with a tentative D call TRBD2 (7 bases). V lost 3 bases to trimming and J lost 1 base, with 10 bases between them. Germline CDR1 and CDR2: SGHNT and YENEEA. The CDR3 runs to 14 residues. The CDR3 nucleotides are TGTGCCAGCAGCTTCGGGGGGCTGTCCTACGAGCAGTACTTC. The encoded protein is CASSFGGLSYEQYF.

In this sample, this clonotype turned up a few times. The chain links TRBV5-1 to TRBJ1-4; 8 bases agree with TRBD1. CDR3 length equals 14 residues. V was pared by 5 bases and J by 12 bases, with 12 bases of the junction left unmatched. Germline V gives CDR1 SGHRS, CDR2 YFSETQ. The CDR3, as DNA: TGCGCCAGCAGAATTTGGCCAGGGGGCTTGGAACTGTTTTTT. Encoded protein: CASRIWPGGLELFF.

The chain has TRBV4-2 and TRBJ1-2; possibly TRBD1 for D (5 bases). The V gene lost 0 bases and the J gene lost 0 bases, with 8 bases spanning the gap. This CDR3 has 15 residues. Germline values: CDR1 LGHNA, CDR2 YNFKEQ. The DNA of the CDR3 is TGTGCCAGCAGCCAAGAAGCAGGGACTAACTATGGCTACACCTTC. It yields the protein CASSQEAGTNYGYTF.

The rearrangement joins TRBV7-9 to TRBJ2-7, with D possibly matching TRBD1 (7 bases). Per the germline V gene, CDR1 is SEHNR and CDR2 is FQNEAQ (reference sequence). V lost 0 bases, J lost 2 bases, and 14 bases lay in between. The CDR3 has 16 amino acids. CDR3 sequence (DNA): TGTGCCAGCAGCTTAGCGGGGGGAAGGGGGCCCTACGAGCAGTACTTC. Residues: CASSLAGGRGPYEQYF.

There are a few counts of this clonotype. The chain couples TRBV5-1 to TRBJ2-1; the match to TRBD1 covers 8 bases. Looked up from germline, CDR1 is SGHRS and CDR2 is YFSETQ. After removal of 0 bases from V and 6 bases from J, the junction contained 5 bases not matched to a gene. The CDR3 spans 15 residues. The CDR3 here is CASSLGDRGANEQFF. CDR3 in DNA: TGCGCCAGCAGCTTGGGTGACAGGGGCGCCAATGAGCAGTTCTTC.

This clonotype was counted a single time. The chain employs TRBV20-1 and TRBJ1-3; unclear D gene. V lost 3 bases and J 3 bases, leaving 6 bases between the germline ends. The germline CDR1 and CDR2 sequences are DFQATT and SNEGSKA (reference sequence). There are 12 residues in the CDR3. The CDR3 DNA reads as TGCAGTGCTAGGCCCCTTGGAAACACCATATATTTT. It specifies CSARPLGNTIYF.

This clonotype appeared a few times. The chain is built from TRBV29-1 and TRBJ1-3; no firm D call. Germline V lookup: CDR1 SQVTM, CDR2 ANQGSEA. The CDR3 extends over 13 amino acids. The V end lost 3 bases, the J end lost 4 bases, and 10 bases lay between the germline ends. CDR3 in amino acids: CSVDLGSGNTIYF. The CDR3 nucleotides are TGCAGCGTTGATTTGGGGTCCGGAAACACCATATATTTT.

This chain links TRBV20-1 with TRBJ1-2; TRBD1 aligns across 9 bases. V gave up 2 bases and J gave up 7 bases; unmatched junction bases: 2. Germline values: CDR1 DFQATT, CDR2 SNEGSKA (reference sequence). This CDR3 is built from 12 residues. The CDR3 coding sequence is TGCAGTGCTAGACCGACAGGGGGTGGCTACACCTTC. This encodes CSARPTGGGYTF.

The chain is built from TRBV6-2 or TRBV6-3 and TRBJ2-7; TRBD1 aligns across 7 bases. The CDR3 length is 14 residues. Losses at the gene ends were 6 bases for V and 0 bases for J; bases not matched to a gene: 5. Germline-derived CDR1 and CDR2 are MNHEY and SVGEGT. Here the CDR3 DNA reads TGTGCCAGCAGAAAACAGGGGATCTCCTACGAGCAGTACTTC. Translating it yields CASRKQGISYEQYF.

Only a few counts were recorded for this clonotype. The V and J genes are TRBV7-9 and TRBJ2-1; TRBD1 agrees at 10 bases. The CDR3 consists of 14 residues. In germline, CDR1 is SEHNR, CDR2 FQNEAQ (reference sequence). The trim removed 6 bases at V and 7 bases at J, leaving 6 bases unmatched. The CDR3 DNA follows: TGTGCCAGCAGACACGGGACAGGGGTGAATGAGCAGTTCTTC. Translation gives CASRHGTGVNEQFF.